Described below is a single TCR beta chain sequence and its context. This specimen comes from a study of control samples from healthy donors and cancer patients. Losses at the gene ends were 2 bases for V and 2 bases for J; bases not matched to a gene: 12. The germline V gene encodes CDR1 SEHNR and CDR2 FQNEAQ (reference sequence). The CDR3 loop spans 18 amino acids. Assay: immunoSEQ multiplex PCR; the TCRdb copy retains only in-frame clones and omits some. Found here are about 140,000 clones, approximately 92% of them singletons; the top ten hold around 11%. The source material was blood. This receptor was taken from a man between 25 and 39 years old in good health. The chain combines TRBV7-9 with TRBJ2-1; 7 bases align to TRBD2. CDR3 DNA sequence: TGTGCCAGCAGCTTACGTGGTAGCGGGCAGAGCCCCTACAATGAGCAGTTCTTC. Its translation: CASSLRGSGQSPYNEQFF.